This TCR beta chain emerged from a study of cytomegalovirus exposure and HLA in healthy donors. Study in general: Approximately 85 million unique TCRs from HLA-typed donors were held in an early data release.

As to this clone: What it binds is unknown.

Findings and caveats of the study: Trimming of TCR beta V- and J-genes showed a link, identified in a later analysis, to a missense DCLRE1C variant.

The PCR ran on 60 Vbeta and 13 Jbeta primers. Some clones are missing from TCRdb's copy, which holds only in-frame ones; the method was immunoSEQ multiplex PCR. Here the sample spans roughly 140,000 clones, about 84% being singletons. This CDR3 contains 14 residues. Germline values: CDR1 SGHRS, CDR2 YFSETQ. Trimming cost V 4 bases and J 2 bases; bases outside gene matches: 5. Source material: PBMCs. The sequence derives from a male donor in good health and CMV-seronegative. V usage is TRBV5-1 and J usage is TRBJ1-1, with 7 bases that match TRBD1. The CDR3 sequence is CASSPQGGNTEAFF. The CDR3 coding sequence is TGCGCCAGCAGCCCTCAGGGGGGTAACACTGAAGCTTTCTTT.